The sequence of this T cell receptor beta chain was determined in a study of cytomegalovirus exposure and HLA in healthy donors (TCRdb year 2017). About the full investigation: An earlier analysis of more than 550 of the donors reported about 300 Gb of sequence data and 95 million to 140 million unique TCR beta sequences obtained from approximately 180 million T cells. The aim of the study was to test whether cataloging public T cell receptors could identify signatures of past pathogen exposure. To study patterns of TCR occurrence, a later analysis re-analyzed previously published TCR beta repertoires from just over 650 donors and added high-resolution HLA genotyping. The study profiled the T cell repertoires of some 610 subjects by immunosequencing and related them to cytomegalovirus serostatus. Every discovery cohort repertoire had been produced on one sequencing platform. Across 398 genotyped donors of the cohort, an average of about 250,000 unique TCR beta nucleotide sequences per donor were sequenced, and roughly a sixth of those sequences were non-productive. The study combined high-throughput TCR immunosequencing, statistical association of individual TCRs with disease status, and machine learning to predict cytomegalovirus infection status. Among the roughly 400 genotyped donors, about 85% belonged to the genetic ancestry cluster associated with self-reported Caucasian donors. In a later genetic analysis, genome-wide SNP genotypes for about three fifths of the roughly 670 donors were used, and that subset was treated as a discovery cohort. Typing coverage varied by locus: roughly 620-630 donors for A, B, C, DRB1 and DQB1; more than 500 for DQA1; around 570 for DPA1; approximately 450 for DPB1. An earlier analysis of some 500 of the donors applied high-throughput TCR beta sequencing to assess whether each TCR beta V gene segment acted as functional or pseudogenic. Rather than using new phenotypic data, the later analysis identified candidate immune exposures from TCR beta sequences and from how often those sequences occurred across donors. Roughly 5 DR-DQ haplotypes were treated as single units for association and clustering because of strong linkage in the cohort. Both class I and class II loci were covered by HLA typing, at four-digit resolution. Besides the first cohort of roughly 660 subjects, a separate validation cohort made up of 120 different subjects was used. An early release covering roughly 600 HLA-typed donors comprised roughly 300 gigabases of sequencing data and approximately 80 million unique TCR sequences. Alongside the repertoire data, information on donor age, sex, ethnicity and CMV serostatus was compiled.

The investigation overall reported the following: Sequencing depth was assumed to be roughly uniform across donors in the presence/absence analyses, though that assumption may not hold. A further reported finding was that TCR beta sequences accurately predicted the HLA-A and HLA-B alleles for most subjects in the first cohort. Because HLA typing was unavailable for some donors at each locus, only the typed subset was used in association tests. The study gave a list of 150 to 200 TCR beta chains associated with cytomegalovirus. A later analysis associated around 16,000 TCR beta sequences with specific HLA alleles at a false discovery rate of 0.05. In a later analysis, HLA-associated TCR beta chains were found to be more clonally expanded and to have lower generation probabilities than equally common non-associated chains. Correlated functional status among segregating V segments might be attributable to linkage disequilibrium, but an unknown experimental factor could not be ruled out. Because the 87-base-pair reads could not distinguish some IMGT-functional V segments, including TRBV6-2 and TRBV6-3, those segments were excluded. V-gene and J-gene trimming of TCR beta chains was associated with a missense DCLRE1C variant in a later genetic analysis, and the association was replicated in an independent cohort. The only immune exposure information available for the cohort was CMV serostatus. According to a later analysis, parvovirus B19, influenza, CMV and Epstein-Barr virus appeared linked to several top co-occurrence clusters. A few of the identified cytomegalovirus-associated TCR beta chains were confirmed in vitro to be specific for cytomegalovirus antigens. This cohort had only TCR beta chains sequenced, and the lack of alpha or paired-chain data limited which features could be detected. In an earlier analysis of some 500 of the donors, most TCR beta V segments appeared in productive rearrangements about 87% or about 30% of the time, broadly matching IMGT annotations. According to a later genetic analysis, donors in an Asian-associated ancestry cluster had fewer N-insertions in productive TCRs than the roughly 670-donor mean. Most TCR sequences were seen in very few donors, while some public TCRs were found in many individuals. In a later analysis, the rate of TCR association differed among HLA loci, with DRB1 alleles having the most associated TCRs and HLA-C alleles having the fewest. It was suggested by the authors that the approach could potentially be generalized to other disease states and immunological phenotypes. According to a later analysis, most CMV-associated TCR beta chains appeared to be HLA-restricted, and the HLA associations seemed to be driven largely by CMV exposure. The classifier was reported to diagnose cytomegalovirus status with high specificity and sensitivity in both the original cohort and the validation cohort. Approximately 16 rarely observed V segments, including chromosome 9 orphons, were excluded from the earlier analysis of about 500 of the donors because counts were too low. When HLA alleles, especially DR and DQ, strongly co-occurred, TCR associations were difficult to assign to individual alleles. A cluster of highly shared sequence variants was judged likely to be a technical artifact of the sequencing pipeline.

The cohort was made up of around 720 healthy bone marrow donors. At the time of sampling, every cohort member was nominally healthy, though immune exposures that went unrecorded were likely present. The donor was CMV seropositive and belonged to the group of some 290 seropositive cohort members. A peripheral blood sample was provided by each donor, and peripheral blood mononuclear cells were used for TCR beta sequencing. The Qiagen DNeasy Blood Extraction Kit was used to extract genomic DNA from the blood cell samples. The CDR3 covers 11 residues, taking in both the cysteine and the phenylalanine. Only CDR3 DNA is held: 33 bases, read in frame from base 1. Between the V and J ends, shortened by 6 bases and 8 bases respectively, the junction contains 10 bases. According to the germline V gene, CDR1 reads MDHEN and CDR2 reads SYDVKM. This clone was seen a handful of times. Its antigen is still unknown. No much larger clone is present one base from it, and per-base qualities are unavailable.

Library generation was performed with the immunoSEQ multiplex PCR assay. The multiplex PCR relied on a mix of 60 forward primers for TCR Vbeta segments and 13 reverse primers for TCR Jbeta segments. A multiplex PCR assay on genomic DNA amplified the CDR3 region of rearranged TCR beta genes. On the Illumina HiSeq System, the amplified TCR beta libraries were sequenced as 87-base-pair reads. In the authors' own workflow: Across the 640 or so repertoires, a later analysis counted 60 million to 90 million unique TCR beta chains, about 10 million of which were shared by at least two donors. To remove PCR and sequencing errors, raw reads were error-corrected and collapsed into unique sequences using a nearest-neighbor algorithm that merged closely related sequences. To assign V, D and J gene segments, CDR3 sequences were aligned to IMGT reference sequences. For a sequence to be retained, a match of at least six nucleotides was required to both a V gene segment and a J gene segment. A rearrangement counted as productive if the CDR3 had no stop codons and remained in frame with V and J, and every other rearrangement counted as non-productive. CDR3 was defined according to IMGT convention as the region running from the second conserved V-encoded cysteine to the conserved J-encoded phenylalanine. The earlier analysis of about 610 of the donors excluded sequences that lacked an unambiguous match to a single V gene segment. An earlier analysis of over 450 of the donors classified V segments as functional when productive rearrangements were above 56.7% and as segregating when the standard deviation between donors was above 5%. A statistical classification framework was built for diagnosing cytomegalovirus status from the catalog of TCR beta chain sequences. In a later analysis, V and J genes were assigned by comparing TCR nucleotide sequences against IMGT/GENE-DB human TR gene sequences. Using the TCRdist pipeline, a later analysis assigned CDR3 sequences along with most-parsimonious VDJ recombination scenarios. A later analysis defined each TCR beta chain by its CDR3 amino acid sequence plus V-gene family, and excluded reads lacking a unique V-gene family. In a later analysis, 550 to 650 highly shared, low-generation-probability nucleotide sequences were removed to address suspected cross-contamination and a sequencing artifact. In a later analysis, a clonal expansion index was calculated for each public chain from normalized within-repertoire ranks of inferred template counts. In a later analysis, generation probabilities were computed with a VDJ recombination model fitted to out-of-frame rearrangements, and the resulting probabilities were checked against IGoR. In a later analysis, hypergeometric tests were used to score TCR-TCR, TCR-HLA and TCR-CMV co-occurrence, with a repertoire-size bias correction applied to TCR pairs. To estimate false discovery rates, a later analysis permuted the HLA or CMV assignments 20 times. In a later analysis, co-occurring TCRs were grouped with DBSCAN, and TCRdist sequence similarity was added when clustering was performed within HLA-allele-positive subsets. Repertoires with fewer than 30,000 or more than 120,000 public chains were left out of co-occurrence clustering, as were several repertoires with anomalous nucleotide sharing. The table was pulled from immuneACCESS by TCRdb, which kept in-frame rearrangements only. Such tables lose some clones; where checked, under half of the loss comes from unresolved V genes, and the rest has no known cause. The D gene and trimming were derived from the DNA, and the V and J assignments and clone size from that table. The sample data list 140,000 or so clones, and approximately 81% of these were observed just once. Roughly 4% of the sample is in the top ten clones.

The V gene is TRBV28 and the J gene is TRBJ1-2, with the D gene not clear enough to name. The sample was PBMCs. This receptor was taken from a woman aged 40 to 55 in good health and CMV-seropositive. CDR3 region: CASRPERGYTF. The nucleotide sequence is given as TGTGCCAGCAGACCTGAGCGGGGCTACACCTTC.